One sample yielded the 19 T cell receptor beta chains listed below, sequenced in a study of response to subunit inactivated influenza vaccine. MiXCR, run by TCRdb on the RT-PCR reads, gives a single entry per CDR3 protein. The sample consists of about 700,000 distinct CDR3 sequences, about 15% of them appearing once. The sample here was PBMCs from blood, taken roughly 12 days after vaccination. Receptor source: a man aged 50 to 59 who received an inactivated influenza vaccine.

This clonotype was observed many times. The chain recombines TRBV28 with TRBJ2-1; D is possibly TRBD1 or TRBD2 (5 bases each). V shed 5 bases and J shed 0 bases, with 14 bases lying between them. The CDR3 runs to 16 residues. CDR1 is MDHEN and CDR2 is SYDVKM in the germline V gene. CDR3 sequence reads: CASSILGQSSYNEQFF. In DNA, the CDR3 is TGTGCCAGCAGTATACTAGGACAAAGCTCCTACAATGAGCAGTTCTTC.

This chain connects TRBV23-1 to TRBJ1-2; D is possibly TRBD1 (6 bases). TRBV23-1 is noted as an ORF with a role that remains uncertain. There are 15 residues in the CDR3. Trimming left V 1 base short and J 4 bases short, with 13 bases between. The CDR3 coding sequence is TGCGCCAGCAGTCAATGTCAGGGGAGTTTCTATGGCTACACCTTC. Its protein is CASSQCQGSFYGYTF.

This clonotype was seen a handful of times. V is TRBV29-1 and J is TRBJ2-7; tentatively, D is TRBD2 (10 bases). The CDR3 is made up of 17 amino acids. Trimming took off 4 bases at V and 5 bases at J, with 27 bases between the two ends. Looked up from germline, CDR1 is SQVTM and CDR2 is ANQGSEA. The DNA of the CDR3 is TGCAGCGTTGGGGGGACAGGGACACTAGCGGGAATCAACGAGCAGTACTTC. Translating gives CSVGGTGTLAGINEQYF.

This clonotype was seen at least ten times. The V gene is TRBV4-1, the J gene TRBJ2-2, with 11 bases identical to TRBD2. Germline loops: CDR1 MGHRA, CDR2 YSYEKL. Losses at the gene ends were 1 base for V and 1 base for J; bases not matched to a gene: 14. The CDR3 extends over 21 amino acids. CDR3 in DNA: TGCGCCAGCAGCCAAGGAGGTGTGACCTCGCTAGCGGGGGGGAACACCGGGGAGCTGTTTTTT. It yields the protein CASSQGGVTSLAGGNTGELFF.

This clonotype has more than one count but fewer than ten. CDR3 bases: TGTGCCAGCAGTGAAGTGGTAGCGGGGTACCAAGAGACCCAGTACTTC. Translated: CASSEVVAGYQETQYF. The genes are TRBV25-1 and TRBJ2-5; 8 bases align to TRBD2. V was clipped by 2 bases and J by 0 bases; unmatched bases: 5. The germline V gene has CDR1 MGHDK and CDR2 SYGVNS. The CDR3 covers 16 residues. Combining the CDR3 with reference TRBV25-1 and TRBJ2-5 gives the whole variable domain EADIYQTPRYLVIGTGKKITLECSQTMGHDKMYWYQQDPGMELHLIHYSYGVNSTEKGDLSSESTVSRIRTEHFPLTLESARPSHTSQYLCASSEVVAGYQETQYFGPGTRLLVL.

The V and J genes are TRBV4-2 and TRBJ2-7, with TRBD1 matching over 7 bases. This CDR3 is built from 17 residues. V trimming: 2 bases; J trimming: 2 bases; junction bases outside the gene matches: 12. Germline V gene lookup returns CDR1 LGHNA and CDR2 YNFKEQ. CDR3 sequence (DNA): TGTGCCAGCAGCCAAAGGGACCCACAGGGGACACCCTACGAGCAGTACTTC. Translation gives CASSQRDPQGTPYEQYF.

V and J are TRBV4-2 and TRBJ2-7; D gene unclear. Looked up from germline, CDR1 is LGHNA and CDR2 is YNFKEQ. The CDR3 extends over 15 amino acids. Trimming left V 4 bases short and J 0 bases short, with 13 bases between. The CDR3 sequence: CASSRELGSSYEQYF. The CDR3 nucleotides read TGTGCCAGCAGCCGAGAACTTGGTAGCTCCTACGAGCAGTACTTC.

The chain links TRBV29-1 to TRBJ1-3; the match to TRBD1 covers 7 bases. CDR1 SQVTM and CDR2 ANQGSEA come from the germline V gene. Trimming at V came to 7 bases and at J to 2 bases, leaving 5 bases not matched to a gene. The CDR3 contains 13 residues. CDR3 in amino acids: CSGAGTAGNTIYF. DNA of the CDR3: TGCAGCGGAGCCGGGACAGCTGGAAACACCATATATTTT.

This clonotype turned up a few times. The germline gene is not matched at one end of the junction; a read error may be the cause. The J gene is TRBJ1-1, the V gene TRBV5-6, with 7 bases aligning to TRBD1. The CDR3 is made up of 15 amino acids. In germline, CDR1 is SGHDT, CDR2 YYEEEE. DNA of the CDR3: TGTGCCAGCAGCTCGGACGGAGGGGGCGGTACTGAAGTTTTCTTT. This encodes CASSSDGGGGTEVFF.

J is TRBJ2-1 and V is TRBV28; TRBD2 agrees at 10 bases. The junction had 10 bases not matched to a gene; V was cut back by 3 bases and J by 2 bases. The CDR3 has 18 residues. Germline V gene data show CDR1 as MDHEN and CDR2 as SYDVKM. Here the CDR3 reads CASSLRAGGPVAYNEQFF. Here the CDR3 DNA reads TGTGCCAGCAGTTTGAGAGCGGGAGGGCCAGTAGCCTACAATGAGCAGTTCTTC.

V gene TRBV15 combines with J gene TRBJ1-5; 8 bases line up with TRBD1. This CDR3 spans 15 amino acids. V was clipped by 1 base and J by 3 bases; unmatched bases: 2. CDR1 is LNHNV, CDR2 YYDKDF, per germline (reference sequence). CDR3: CATSRAGQVNQPQHF. In DNA, the CDR3 is TGTGCCACCAGCAGAGCGGGACAGGTCAATCAGCCCCAGCATTTT.

This chain connects TRBV7-2 to TRBJ2-3; 11 positions match TRBD2. The CDR3 is 14 amino acids. Germline lookup yields CDR1 SGHTA and CDR2 FQGNSA. Germline trimming cut 7 bases from V and 6 bases from J; bases unmatched to any gene: 6. This CDR3 is CASKKLAGADTQYF. The CDR3 DNA follows: TGTGCCAGCAAGAAACTAGCGGGGGCGGATACGCAGTATTTT.

In its sample, this clonotype was seen many times. This chain joins TRBV18 and TRBJ2-5, with D unresolved. This CDR3 has 11 residues. V was clipped by 8 bases and J by 5 bases, with 9 bases between them. Germline loops: CDR1 KGHSH, CDR2 LQKENI. CDR3 residues: CASSPRETQYF. In DNA, the CDR3 is TGTGCCAGCAGCCCCCGGGAGACCCAGTACTTC.

This clonotype was seen at least ten times. V and J are TRBV7-2 and TRBJ2-1, with TRBD2 matching over 9 bases. Germline trimming cut 1 base from V and 15 bases from J; bases unmatched to any gene: 7. This CDR3 has 13 residues. Germline CDR1 reads SGHTA; CDR2 reads FQGNSA. The DNA for the CDR3 is TGTGCCAGCAGCTTAGACCGTGCGGGGGGGCCGTTCTTC. Its translation is CASSLDRAGGPFF.

The chain carries TRBV30 and TRBJ2-2; the match to TRBD2 covers 7 bases. CDR3 size: 24 residues. V shed 3 bases, J shed 0 bases, and the junction held 31 bases outside the gene matches. CDR1 and CDR2 from the germline V gene are GTSNPN and SVGIG (reference sequence). The CDR3 sequence is CAWSPLTDQRGATPASTNTGELFF. Here the CDR3 DNA reads TGTGCCTGGAGCCCTTTAACTGACCAGCGGGGCGCCACCCCCGCGAGTACGAACACCGGGGAGCTGTTTTTT.

For this clonotype: One junction end disagrees with the germline gene, perhaps due to a read error. The rearrangement links TRBV7-9 to TRBJ2-1; maybe TRBD1 (6 bases). CDR3 length: 14 residues. The V gene's germline CDR1 is SEHNR and CDR2 FQNEAQ (reference sequence). Here the CDR3 reads CASLTGSSYSEQFF. In DNA form, the CDR3 reads TGTGCCAGCCTCACAGGGAGCTCCTACAGTGAGCAGTTCTTC.

DNA for the CDR3: TGTGCCAGCAGCTCCGCCAAAACAGGGGGCGCTTACAATGAGCAGTTCTTC. It yields the protein CASSSAKTGGAYNEQFF. The chain recombines TRBV6-2 or TRBV6-3 with TRBJ2-1; 9 nucleotides agree with TRBD1. CDR1 is MNHEY and CDR2 is SVGEGT in the germline V gene. Losses at the gene ends were 6 bases for V and 4 bases for J; bases not matched to a gene: 13. The CDR3 length is 17 residues.

This clonotype turned up a few times. The chain carries TRBV18 and TRBJ2-6; no clear D gene. CDR3 length: 18 amino acids. CDR1 and CDR2 (germline): KGHSH, LQKENI. Trimming stripped 1 base from V and 0 bases from J, with 13 bases between. The CDR3 nucleotides read TGTGCCAGCTCACCACGGAGTTCGGACCCCTCTGGGGCCAACGTCCTGACTTTC. Translating it yields CASSPRSSDPSGANVLTF.

The V call is TRBV10-3, the J call TRBJ2-1; D is perhaps TRBD2 (7 bases). V was pared by 8 bases and J by 6 bases, with 17 bases between. The CDR3 runs to 14 residues. Germline V lookup: CDR1 ENHRY, CDR2 SYGVKD. CDR3 nucleotides: TGTGCCATCGGGGGGGGGGCCCCGGGCAATGAGCAGTTCTTC. It translates to CAIGGGAPGNEQFF.